This entry features one TCR beta chain sequence. The sample is drawn from a study of preoperative IRX-2 immunotherapy in early breast cancer. Treatment here: preoperative locoregional IRX-2 cytokine immunotherapy. Preoperative locoregional IRX-2 cytokine immunotherapy was tested in the phase Ib source study. TCRdb keeps only in-frame clones here, not all; method: immunoSEQ multiplex PCR. The table shows approximately 24,000 clones, with 75% to 90% occurring only once. This CDR3 is 12 amino acids long. V was pared by 4 bases and J by 10 bases, with 13 bases between. The V gene's germline CDR1 is LNHDA and CDR2 SQIVND (reference sequence).

The receptor's source is a human donor with breast cancer. Sequenced material: lymph node tissue, taken after IRX-2 immunotherapy. This chain uses TRBV19 with TRBJ2-5; D not resolved. The CDR3 here is CASSTDPTHQYF. CDR3 in DNA: TGTGCCAGTAGTACCGACCCAACGCACCAGTACTTC.